Sequencing of this T cell receptor (beta chain) was carried out in a study of identical twins (TCRdb year 2016). The study in broad terms: To test whether fetal clonotypes persist, the study used deep sequencing on TCR alpha and beta repertoires from monozygotic twins, unrelated adults of various ages, and cord blood. Replicate twin experiments were performed at different times using different library preparation protocols to rule out contamination. General findings and caveats noted by the study authors: Because the same donors could not be followed over many years, the conclusions depended on cross-sectional statistical analysis. In monozygotic twins, recombination models systematically underestimated out-of-frame TCR alpha sharing, but the models matched the sharing seen between unrelated individuals. Zero-insertion analyses could be partly confounded by invariant T cells such as MAIT and iNKT, although diverse VJ usage argued against such confounding for most clonotypes. Fewer insertions were carried by abundant cord blood beta clonotypes; a weaker similar trend was observed in young adult naive repertoires, while no such trend was observed in memory repertoires. Compared with coincidental sharing between unrelated individuals, out-of-frame TCR alpha sequences shared between twins had an excess of sequences with low generation probability. A weaker excess of twin sharing was found in beta out-of-frame sequences because the signal-to-noise ratio was lowered by fewer shared sequences.

The library was obtained by 5' RACE. For sequencing, an Illumina HiSeq 2000 was employed. A universal primer binding site was introduced by template switching, and a unique molecular identifier was present in the final cDNA, enabling accurate counting of TCR cDNA molecules. Specific primers in the conserved constant-segment region were used to synthesize first-strand cDNA for the TCR alpha and beta chains. To control for contamination, every cDNA library carried two barcodes: a SMART-Mk sample barcode plus Illumina barcodes. TruSeq adapter sequences along with Illumina sample barcodes were introduced in two successive PCR steps. Sequencing of the TCR alpha and beta cDNA libraries was done on the Illumina HiSeq platform using custom primers. Per the original workflow: Raw reads were processed with MiGEC to extract unique molecular identifiers, and MiXCR was used to determine CDR3 positions. Recombination models were inferred per individual with the repgenHMM and IGoR tools using an EM algorithm. The analysis of shared clonotypes was done with the tcR package in R, with sharing normalized by the product of cloneset sizes. Out-of-frame nonproductive sequences were analyzed to study raw recombination free of thymic and clonal selection effects. TCRdb reprocessed the public reads (quality trimming at Q25 with fastp, clone calling with MiXCR) and kept in-frame beta chains. Every CDR3 protein is listed once, alongside the most common genes and DNA of its rows. The V and J calls were determined by TCRdb, not by the authors. The sample table shows fewer than 550,000 distinct CDR3 sequences, and over 12% are seen once. The ten largest clones add up to roughly 0.44% of the sample.

Every donor in the study was a healthy Caucasian. The twin cohort consisted of three pairs of female monozygotic twins, all aged roughly 18 to 30 years. CD4+ and CD8+ T cell populations were isolated with positive isolation kits from Invitrogen. As for this clonotype: Its target antigen remains unknown. It has no much larger one-base neighbor in the sample; base qualities were not kept.

V is reduced by 5 bases and J by 3 bases, leaving a spacing of 5 bases between them. The germline V gene (reference sequence) specifies DFQATT as CDR1 and SNEGSKA as CDR2. Its CDR3 holds 11 amino acids, cysteine through phenylalanine. Kept here is only the CDR3 DNA, which spans 33 bases and is read in frame from base 1. The data were also submitted as part of a second study, on yellow fever vaccine responses in identical twins. Per that second paper: The authors reported that the T cell response to vaccination in identical twins appeared partly convergent and partly personalized. In identical twins, the study followed T cell clones that responded to the vaccine with precision.

This receptor chain uses TRBV20-1 and TRBJ2-4; there is no confident call for the D gene. Sequenced sample: CD4+ T cells sorted from blood. This sequence was found in a woman between 18 and 29 years old in good health. The CDR3 is CSAVGKNIQYF. The DNA sequence is TGCAGTGCTGTGGGCAAAAACATTCAGTACTTC.